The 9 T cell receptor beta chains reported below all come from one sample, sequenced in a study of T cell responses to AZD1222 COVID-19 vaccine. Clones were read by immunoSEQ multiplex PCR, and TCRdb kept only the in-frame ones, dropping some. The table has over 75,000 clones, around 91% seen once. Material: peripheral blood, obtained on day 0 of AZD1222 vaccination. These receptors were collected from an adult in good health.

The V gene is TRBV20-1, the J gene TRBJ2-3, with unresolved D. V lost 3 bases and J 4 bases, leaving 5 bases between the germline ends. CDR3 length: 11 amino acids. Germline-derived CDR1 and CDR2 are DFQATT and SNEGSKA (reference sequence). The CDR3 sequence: CSARAPDTQYF. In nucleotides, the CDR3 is TGCAGTGCTAGGGCCCCAGATACGCAGTATTTT.

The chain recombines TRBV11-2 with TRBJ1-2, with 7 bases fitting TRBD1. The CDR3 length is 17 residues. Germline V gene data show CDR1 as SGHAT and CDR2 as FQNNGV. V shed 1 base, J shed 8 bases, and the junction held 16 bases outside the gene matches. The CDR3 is CASSLGDRSLSARGYTF. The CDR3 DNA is TGTGCCAGCAGCTTAGGGGACAGATCTCTTTCTGCGCGGGGCTACACCTTC.

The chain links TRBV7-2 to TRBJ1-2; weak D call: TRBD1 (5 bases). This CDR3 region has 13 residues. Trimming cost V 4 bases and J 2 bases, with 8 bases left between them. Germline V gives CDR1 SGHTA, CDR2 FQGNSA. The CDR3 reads CASSSPGNYGYTF. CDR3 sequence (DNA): TGTGCCAGCAGCTCCCCAGGGAACTATGGCTACACCTTC.

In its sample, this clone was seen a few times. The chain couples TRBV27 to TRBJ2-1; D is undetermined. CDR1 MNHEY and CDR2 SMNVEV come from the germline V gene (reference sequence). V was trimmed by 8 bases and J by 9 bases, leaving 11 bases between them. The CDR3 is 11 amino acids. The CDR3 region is CASVWGSEQFF. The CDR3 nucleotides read TGTGCCAGCGTTTGGGGTTCTGAGCAGTTCTTC.

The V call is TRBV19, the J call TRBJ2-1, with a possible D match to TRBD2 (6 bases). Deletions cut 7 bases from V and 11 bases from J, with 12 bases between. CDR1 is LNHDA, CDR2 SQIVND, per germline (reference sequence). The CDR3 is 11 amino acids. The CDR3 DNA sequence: TGTGCCAGTAAGGAGGGAATGAAGCAGTTCTTC. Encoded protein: CASKEGMKQFF.

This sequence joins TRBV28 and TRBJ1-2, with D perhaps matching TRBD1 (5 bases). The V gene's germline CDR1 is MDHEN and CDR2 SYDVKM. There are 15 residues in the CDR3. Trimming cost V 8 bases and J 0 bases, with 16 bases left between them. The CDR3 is CASFKGGATNYGYTF. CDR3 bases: TGTGCCAGCTTCAAGGGAGGGGCGACTAACTATGGCTACACCTTC.

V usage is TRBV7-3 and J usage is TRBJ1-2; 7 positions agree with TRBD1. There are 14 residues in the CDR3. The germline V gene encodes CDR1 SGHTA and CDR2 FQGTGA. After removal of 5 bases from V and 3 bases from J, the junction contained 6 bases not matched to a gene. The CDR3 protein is CASSPTGTDYGYTF. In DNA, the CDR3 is TGTGCCAGCAGCCCGACCGGGACAGACTATGGCTACACCTTC.

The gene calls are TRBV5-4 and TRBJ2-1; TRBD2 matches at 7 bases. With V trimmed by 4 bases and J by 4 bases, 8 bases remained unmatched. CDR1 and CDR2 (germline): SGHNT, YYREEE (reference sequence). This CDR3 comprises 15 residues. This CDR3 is CASSPLMGGYNEQFF. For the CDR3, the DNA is TGTGCCAGCAGCCCCCTAATGGGAGGGTACAATGAGCAGTTCTTC.

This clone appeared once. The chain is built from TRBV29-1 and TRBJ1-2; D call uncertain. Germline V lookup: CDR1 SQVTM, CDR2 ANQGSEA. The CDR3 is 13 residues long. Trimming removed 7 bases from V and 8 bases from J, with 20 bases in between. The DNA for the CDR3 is TGCAGCGCCCGGACGGCACTCTCGGGAGGCTACACCTTC. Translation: CSARTALSGGYTF.